This passage covers 25 T cell receptor beta chains from one sample sequenced in a study of cytomegalovirus exposure and HLA in healthy donors. Use of 60 Vbeta and 13 Jbeta primers characterized the PCR. Produced via immunoSEQ multiplex PCR; TCRdb's table is partial and in-frame only. The table has fewer than 120,000 clones, approximately 78% seen once. The material sequenced was PBMCs. These receptor sequences come from a woman aged 25 to 39 in good health and CMV-seronegative.

This sequence joins TRBV30 and TRBJ2-1; TRBD1 aligns across 9 bases. The V and J ends lost 3 bases and 3 bases, in that order; junction bases with no gene match: 3. The germline gives CDR1 GTSNPN, CDR2 SVGIG (reference sequence). The CDR3 contains 14 residues. CDR3 in amino acids: CAWRATGGYNEQFF. DNA of the CDR3: TGTGCCTGGAGGGCGACAGGGGGCTACAATGAGCAGTTCTTC.

The genes are TRBV9 and TRBJ2-3; 12 bases fit TRBD2. The V and J ends lost 2 bases and 5 bases, in that order; junction bases with no gene match: 9. This CDR3 is built from 17 residues. Germline CDR1 and CDR2: SGDLS and YYNGEE. Here the CDR3 reads CASSVSRLAGAGDTQYF. The CDR3 region has the DNA TGTGCCAGCAGCGTTTCCCGACTAGCGGGAGCGGGAGATACGCAGTATTTT.

This clone was detected only once. As DNA, the CDR3 is TGTGCCAGTCAAGACAGGGAATCTGGAAACACCATATATTTT. Translated, it gives CASQDRESGNTIYF. The rearrangement links TRBV28 to TRBJ1-3, with 7 nucleotides matching TRBD1. The junction had 6 bases not matched to a gene; V was cut back by 9 bases and J by 1 base. The CDR3 covers 14 residues. CDR1 is MDHEN, CDR2 SYDVKM, per germline.

The chain links TRBV7-8 to TRBJ1-2; D not certain. Germline V gene lookup returns CDR1 SGHVS and CDR2 FQNEAQ. With 1 base removed from V and 5 bases from J, the gap between germline ends came to 11 bases. CDR3 size: 14 residues. DNA for the CDR3: TGTGCCAGCAGCTTAGGAGGATCGGTGTATGGCTACACCTTC. This translates into CASSLGGSVYGYTF.

J is TRBJ1-4 and V is TRBV10-1; D remains unclear. Trimming pared 8 bases from V and 0 bases from J, leaving 10 bases between. Germline CDR1 reads WNHNN; CDR2 reads SYGVQD (reference sequence). The CDR3 extends over 14 amino acids. The CDR3 spells CASGRRPTNEKLFF. DNA of the CDR3: TGCGCCAGCGGGAGACGCCCAACTAATGAAAAACTGTTTTTT.

The chain links TRBV28 to TRBJ2-1; 9 bases fit TRBD2. V lost 2 bases to trimming and J lost 4 bases; unmatched junction nucleotides: 3. This CDR3 comprises 15 residues. Germline V lookup: CDR1 MDHEN, CDR2 SYDVKM. CDR3 loop: CASSLRSGSYNEQFF. The CDR3, as DNA: TGTGCCAGCAGTTTACGTAGCGGGAGTTACAATGAGCAGTTCTTC.

The rearrangement joins TRBV7-9 to TRBJ2-2, with TRBD1 matching over 9 bases. Germline-derived CDR1 and CDR2 are SEHNR and FQNEAQ (reference sequence). This CDR3 is 14 amino acids long. With V trimmed by 7 bases and J by 5 bases, 5 bases remained unmatched. The CDR3: CASNRQGGTGELFF. The CDR3 DNA sequence: TGTGCCAGCAACCGACAGGGGGGAACCGGGGAGCTGTTTTTT.

The CDR3 spells CASSQERNRGYGYTF. CDR3 nucleotide sequence: TGCGCCAGCAGCCAAGAGAGGAACAGGGGGTATGGCTACACCTTC. This sequence joins TRBV4-3 and TRBJ1-2; 8 nucleotides match TRBD1. Germline CDR1 and CDR2: LGHNA and YSLEER. The length of the CDR3 is 15 residues. J gave up 5 bases and V 0 bases, and 5 bases lay outside the gene matches.

The genes are TRBV5-1 and TRBJ2-5; tentatively, D is TRBD1 (6 bases). The CDR3 has 13 amino acids. The germline V gene has CDR1 SGHRS and CDR2 YFSETQ. The V end was cut by 3 bases, the J end by 4 bases, with 10 bases between. This chain's CDR3 is CASSSGTTETQYF. The CDR3 coding sequence is TGCGCCAGCAGCTCCGGGACAACAGAGACCCAGTACTTC. Combining the CDR3 with reference TRBV5-1 and TRBJ2-5 gives the whole variable domain KAGVTQTPRYLIKTRGQQVTLSCSPISGHRSVSWYQQTPGQGLQFLFEYFSETQRNKGNFPGRFSGRQFSNSRSEMNVSTLELGDSALYLCASSSGTTETQYFGPGTRLLVL.

V and J are TRBV6-6 and TRBJ2-1; D possibly corresponds to TRBD2 (6 bases). The CDR3 consists of 16 residues. Germline CDR1 reads MNHNY; CDR2 reads SVGAGI (reference sequence). V lost 2 bases and J 4 bases, leaving 15 bases between the germline ends. CDR3 residues: CASSYRPSVGYNEQFF. The CDR3 DNA sequence: TGTGCCAGCAGTTACAGGCCTAGCGTGGGGTACAATGAGCAGTTCTTC.

This chain uses TRBV4-2 with TRBJ2-7; D gene uncertain. CDR3 length equals 15 residues. Trimming pared 0 bases from V and 3 bases from J, leaving 12 bases between. CDR1 is LGHNA, CDR2 YNFKEQ, per germline. DNA for the CDR3: TGTGCCAGCAGCCAAGAGGCCAGCAGGCTCTACGAGCAGTACTTC. This encodes CASSQEASRLYEQYF.

This clone was seen just once. V gene TRBV6-1 combines with J gene TRBJ2-5, with 10 bases fitting TRBD1. V was clipped by 6 bases and J by 5 bases; unmatched bases: 9. The germline CDR1 and CDR2 sequences are MNHNS and SASEGT. The CDR3 sequence is 15 residues long. The CDR3 DNA reads as TGTGCCAGCAGGAACGTCGACAGGGGGCTTGAGACCCAGTACTTC. Amino acids: CASRNVDRGLETQYF.

J is TRBJ2-7 and V is TRBV7-6; D unclear. CDR1 is SGHVS and CDR2 is FNYEAQ in the germline V gene. CDR3 length equals 14 residues. Trimming cost V 5 bases and J 5 bases, with 16 bases left between them. CDR3 loop: CASSPGVPLDEQYF. The DNA of the CDR3 is TGTGCCAGCAGCCCCGGTGTGCCCTTAGACGAGCAGTACTTC.

CDR3 loop: CASSQTASTYNEQFF. CDR3 coding DNA: TGTGCCAGCAGCCAGACAGCTTCGACATACAATGAGCAGTTCTTC. The chain links TRBV11-3 to TRBJ2-1; possible D gene TRBD1, 5 bases. CDR3 size: 15 residues. Per germline, CDR1 SGHNT and CDR2 YENEEA. Trimming removed 5 bases at V and 4 bases at J, with 15 bases between.

The chain has TRBV4-1 and TRBJ1-1; D possibly corresponds to TRBD1 (6 bases). V dropped 0 bases and J dropped 1 base, with 9 bases sitting between them. CDR3 length equals 15 residues. Per the germline V gene, CDR1 is MGHRA and CDR2 is YSYEKL. CDR3 residues: CASSQELGANTEAFF. In DNA, the CDR3 is TGCGCCAGCAGCCAAGAGCTGGGGGCGAACACTGAAGCTTTCTTT.

This clone was seen a single time. The V and J genes are TRBV5-4 and TRBJ1-2; TRBD1 is a possible D gene (6 bases). This CDR3 is built from 12 residues. Germline CDR1 is SGHNT and CDR2 is YYREEE (reference sequence). Between the trimmed V and J ends, which lost 4 bases and 13 bases, there was a span of 17 bases. CDR3: CASSPGRTEGTF. CDR3 nucleotides: TGTGCCAGCAGCCCGGGAAGGACAGAGGGCACCTTC.

The rearrangement joins TRBV5-4 to TRBJ2-1; 8 positions agree with TRBD2. Germline CDR1 is SGHNT and CDR2 is YYREEE (reference sequence). V was clipped by 2 bases and J by 0 bases; unmatched bases: 1. The CDR3 is 15 amino acids. The chain's CDR3 is CASSLAGDSYNEQFF. CDR3 coding DNA: TGTGCCAGCAGCTTAGCGGGGGACTCCTACAATGAGCAGTTCTTC.

CDR3 amino acids: CAWRRQTEAFF. CDR3 DNA: TGTGCCTGGAGGCGACAGACTGAAGCTTTCTTT. The chain carries TRBV30 and TRBJ1-1, with D possibly matching TRBD1 (5 bases). The germline CDR1 and CDR2 sequences are GTSNPN and SVGIG (reference sequence). Deletions cut 3 bases from V and 5 bases from J, with 7 bases between. CDR3 size: 11 residues.

This chain uses TRBV7-9 with TRBJ2-5; 9 nucleotides match TRBD2. This CDR3 region has 15 residues. CDR1 is SEHNR and CDR2 is FQNEAQ in the germline V gene (reference sequence). V shed 4 bases and J 8 bases; nucleotides not matched to a gene: 11. CDR3 nucleotide sequence: TGTGCCAGCAGCTCCGGAGGGACTAGCCCGCTAACCCAGTACTTC. Protein: CASSSGGTSPLTQYF.

V is TRBV19 and J is TRBJ2-2; perhaps TRBD2 as D (5 bases). Germline V CDR1 and CDR2: LNHDA, SQIVND (reference sequence). V was trimmed by 7 bases and J by 7 bases, leaving 10 bases between them. The CDR3 has 12 residues. The CDR3 loop is CASTGRGGELFF. The DNA of the CDR3 is TGTGCCAGTACTGGCCGGGGCGGGGAGCTGTTTTTT.

The chain links TRBV5-4 to TRBJ1-1, with D unresolved. Looked up from germline, CDR1 is SGHNT and CDR2 is YYREEE (reference sequence). The CDR3 length is 17 residues. Trimming shortened V by 4 bases and J by 3 bases, and 22 bases separated the two germline ends. As DNA, the CDR3 is TGTGCCAGCAGCCAAATAATGTGGGGTAACGGGGACACTGAAGCTTTCTTT. This codes for CASSQIMWGNGDTEAFF.

The J gene is TRBJ2-1, the V gene TRBV5-1, with 8 bases that match TRBD1. After removal of 0 bases from V and 4 bases from J, the junction contained 3 bases not matched to a gene. This CDR3 is 15 amino acids long. Looked up from germline, CDR1 is SGHRS and CDR2 is YFSETQ. DNA for the CDR3: TGCGCCAGCAGCTTGGCAGGGGGCCAATACAATGAGCAGTTCTTC. It codes for CASSLAGGQYNEQFF.

The V call is TRBV11-2, the J call TRBJ2-5; TRBD2 matches 10 bases. In germline, CDR1 is SGHAT, CDR2 FQNNGV. With V trimmed by 6 bases and J by 4 bases, 8 bases remained unmatched. CDR3 length equals 15 residues. DNA for the CDR3: TGTGCCAGCAGGGAACTAGCGGGATTAAGAGAGACCCAGTACTTC. Protein product: CASRELAGLRETQYF. Together with reference TRBV11-2 and TRBJ2-5, the CDR3 gives the full variable domain: EAGVAQSPRYKIIEKRQSVAFWCNPISGHATLYWYQQILGQGPKLLIQFQNNGVVDDSQLPKDRFSAERLKGVDSTLKIQPAKLEDSAVYLCASRELAGLRETQYFGPGTRLLVL.

The V and J genes are TRBV29-1 and TRBJ2-7, with 7 bases fitting TRBD1. Germline CDR1 and CDR2: SQVTM and ANQGSEA. After removal of 6 bases from V and 5 bases from J, the junction contained 7 bases not matched to a gene. This CDR3 comprises 12 residues. The chain's CDR3 is CSVGDSKDEQYF. CDR3 sequence (DNA): TGCAGCGTCGGGGACAGTAAGGACGAGCAGTACTTC.

This chain uses TRBV7-2 with TRBJ2-1; the match to TRBD2 covers 11 bases. V shed 5 bases and J 7 bases; nucleotides not matched to a gene: 10. The CDR3 has 16 residues. The germline CDR1 and CDR2 sequences are SGHTA and FQGNSA. This chain's CDR3 is CASSAPGLAVWNEQFF. In DNA, the CDR3 is TGTGCCAGCAGCGCTCCGGGACTAGCGGTTTGGAATGAGCAGTTCTTC.